The rows below give T cell receptor beta chains drawn from one sample of a study of OX40 agonist ivuxolimab in advanced cancers. Generated by immunoSEQ multiplex PCR, the TCRdb table keeps only in-frame clones and is missing some. Of tens of thousands of clones in the sample, around nine tenths were seen once. Sequencing used CD4+ or CD8+ T cells sorted from blood, obtained in a trial of the OX40 agonist ivuxolimab. The origin of the receptors is an adult with an advanced solid tumor such as melanoma, head and neck, liver or kidney cancer. CDR3s include the opening cysteine and the closing phenylalanine or tryptophan. Each record gives: J gene, D gene, V gene, clone size, CDR3 DNA, CDR3 protein. The D gene is left open where the match is weak. Expanded clones get a size class; other rows say once, few or many, or leave the size out.

TRBJ1-5,-,TRBV4-1,-,TGCGCCAGCAGCCGGCAGGGGAGTCAGCCCCAGCATTTT,CASSRQGSQPQHF
TRBJ2-1,-,TRBV4-1,-,TGCGCCAGCAGCTATACAGCACAGGGATCCTACAATGAGCAGTTCTTC,CASSYTAQGSYNEQFF
TRBJ2-3,TRBD2,TRBV2,-,TGTGCCAGCAGTGAAGATGGGACTAGCGGGACGTCTAGCACAGATACGCAGTATTTT,CASSEDGTSGTSSTDTQYF
TRBJ2-3,TRBD2,TRBV30,-,TGTGCCTGGAGTTCTAGCGGGGGGACAGATACGCAGTATTTT,CAWSSSGGTDTQYF
TRBJ2-7,TRBD1,TRBV2,once,TGTGCCAGCAGTCCTCGGGGGCCGACAGGGGACGAGCAGTACTTC,CASSPRGPTGDEQYF
TRBJ2-7,TRBD2,TRBV11-2,-,TGTGCCAGCAGCTTCGGCGGGGGGGATGGGGAGCAGTACTTC,CASSFGGGDGEQYF
TRBJ2-3,-,TRBV5-4,-,TGTGCCAGCAGCTTGGGGGCCACTAGCACAGATACGCAGTATTTT,CASSLGATSTDTQYF
TRBJ2-1,-,TRBV4-1,-,TGCGCCAGCAGCCCCCGGGACTACAATGAGCAGTTCTTC,CASSPRDYNEQFF
TRBJ2-7,-,TRBV5-5,-,TGTGCCAGCAGCTTGGGCGATCGGGGCGGTATCTTCTACGAGCAGTACTTC,CASSLGDRGGIFYEQYF
TRBJ2-6,-,TRBV29-1,-,TGCAGCGTTGGAGGGGCTGGGGCCAACGTCCTGACTTTC,CSVGGAGANVLTF
TRBJ2-1,TRBD2,TRBV6-6,-,TGTGCCAGCAGGGCCGGGACTAGCGGCGATGAGCAGTTCTTC,CASRAGTSGDEQFF
TRBJ2-5,TRBD2,TRBV30,-,TGTGCCACGTCGGGGGGGGGAGAGACCCAGTACTTC,CATSGGGETQYF
TRBJ1-1,-,TRBV4-1,-,TGCGCCAGCAGCCCCTCCACCCGGAACACTGAAGCTTTCTTT,CASSPSTRNTEAFF
TRBJ2-1,-,TRBV7-8,-,TGTGCCAGCAGCTTCCAGGGTCATGAGCAGTTCTTC,CASSFQGHEQFF
TRBJ2-5,TRBD2,TRBV6-1,-,TGTGCCAGCACCCGGGGGGGCGCGGAGACCCAGTACTTC,CASTRGGAETQYF
TRBJ1-4,TRBD1,TRBV4-1,-,TGCGCCAGCAGCTCCCAGGACAGGGAAAAACTGTTTTTT,CASSSQDREKLFF
TRBJ1-2,-,TRBV5-4,-,TGTGCCAGCAGCTTTCGAGGGTCCTATGGCTACACCTTC,CASSFRGSYGYTF
TRBJ2-3,-,TRBV4-1,-,TGCGCCAGCAGCCACGGAGATACGCAGTATTTT,CASSHGDTQYF
TRBJ1-2,TRBD1,TRBV7-9,-,TGTGCCAGCAGCTCCACAGGGGTTGACTATGGCTACACCTTC,CASSSTGVDYGYTF
TRBJ2-3,TRBD2,TRBV11-2,-,TGTGCCAGCAGCTGGACTAGCGGGGACAACACAGATACGCAGTATTTT,CASSWTSGDNTDTQYF
TRBJ2-2,-,TRBV27,-,TGTGCCAGCAGTTCCAGGGGCGGGGGCTTAGGGTTCGGGCTGTTTTTT,CASSSRGGGLGFGLFF
TRBJ1-2,-,TRBV30,once,TGTGCCTGGAGTGGGAACAGGGAAGTGGGCTACACCTTC,CAWSGNREVGYTF
TRBJ1-1,TRBD1,TRBV5-1,-,TGCGCCAGCAGCTTGGCGAGACAGGGTCGTAACACTGAAGCTTTCTTT,CASSLARQGRNTEAFF
TRBJ2-2,TRBD1,TRBV4-1,-,TGCGCCAGCAGTGACAGGGCGTACACCGGGGAGCTGTTTTTT,CASSDRAYTGELFF
TRBJ2-7,-,TRBV7-9,-,TGTGCCAGCAGCTACCACAGGGAAGAGCAGTACTTC,CASSYHREEQYF
TRBJ1-1,-,TRBV7-9,-,TGTGCCAGCAGCTTAGACTGGGGGCGGAACACTGAAGCTTTCTTT,CASSLDWGRNTEAFF
TRBJ1-1,-,TRBV13,-,TGTGCCAGCAGCTTCAGAGTGAACACTGAAGCTTTCTTT,CASSFRVNTEAFF
TRBJ2-3,-,TRBV5-1,-,TGCGCCAGCAGCTCTCGGAGACGTGAAACAGATACGCAGTATTTT,CASSSRRRETDTQYF
TRBJ1-4,-,TRBV29-1,few,TGCAGCGTCTCACAGGGCGAGGCTAATGAAAAACTGTTTTTT,CSVSQGEANEKLFF
TRBJ2-1,-,TRBV27,-,TGTGCCAGCAGCCCATCAGCCAACCCCTACAATGAGCAGTTCTTC,CASSPSANPYNEQFF
TRBJ2-3,-,TRBV5-1,-,TGCGCCAGCAGCTTGTGGACCGCGTTCGGAGATACGCAGTATTTT,CASSLWTAFGDTQYF
TRBJ2-2,-,TRBV5-8,-,TGTGCCAGCGAGCTTGGAAACACCGGGGAGCTGTTTTTT,CASELGNTGELFF
TRBJ2-6,-,TRBV7-9,-,TGCGCCAGCAGTCAGATCCGGGCAGTCGGGGCCAACGTCCTGACTTTC,CASSQIRAVGANVLTF
TRBJ2-7,-,TRBV11-2,-,TGTGCCCCCGCAGGTTACGAGCAGTACTTC,CAPAGYEQYF
TRBJ2-5,TRBD1,TRBV7-9,-,TGTGCCAGCAGCCCCGACAGGGGGCTGGAGACCCAGTACTTC,CASSPDRGLETQYF
TRBJ1-5,-,TRBV7-7,once,TGTGCCAGCAGCTTAGCTGCGGACCTGGGTTCGGAGGGCAATCAGCCCCAGCATTTT,CASSLAADLGSEGNQPQHF
TRBJ2-5,-,TRBV19,-,TGTGCCAGTAGTATAATGTTGGGGGGGGGCAATCGGGAGACCCAGTACTTC,CASSIMLGGGNRETQYF
TRBJ1-1,-,TRBV7-8,-,TGTGCCAGCAGCTTCACGGACAGACCCACTGAAGCTTTCTTT,CASSFTDRPTEAFF
TRBJ2-1,TRBD2,TRBV11-2,-,TGTGCCAGCAGCTTAGATTTCGCGGGGGGGAATGAGCAGTTCTTC,CASSLDFAGGNEQFF
TRBJ2-2,-,TRBV19,-,TGTGCCAGTAGTATCTCTTCGGGCGGCGGGGAGCTGTTTTTT,CASSISSGGGELFF
TRBJ2-5,-,TRBV7-2,-,TGTGCCAGCAGCTTGGTGGCCGGGAGCGAAGAGACCCAGTACTTC,CASSLVAGSEETQYF
TRBJ2-7,TRBD2,TRBV7-2,-,TGTGCCAGCAGCGCCGAAGGCGGGGGGACCTACGAGCAGTACTTC,CASSAEGGGTYEQYF
TRBJ2-5,TRBD2,TRBV25-1,-,TGTGCCACTAGGACTAGCGGGGGAGAGACCCAGTACTTC,CATRTSGGETQYF
TRBJ1-1,-,TRBV19,-,TGTGCCAGTAGTGAACAGCCCCAGAACACTGAAGCTTTCTTT,CASSEQPQNTEAFF
TRBJ2-7,-,TRBV13,-,TGTGCCAGCAGCTTAACCCCTTACGAGCAGTACTTC,CASSLTPYEQYF
TRBJ2-7,-,TRBV19,-,TGTGCCAGTAGTCTTGGCGGGTACGAGCAGTACTTC,CASSLGGYEQYF
TRBJ2-7,-,TRBV6-5,-,TGTGCCAGCAGTTACTCCCAGGGTGCATACGAGCAGTACTTC,CASSYSQGAYEQYF
TRBJ1-1,-,TRBV7-9,once,TGTGCCAGCACGGGCGGGACTGAAGCTTTCTTT,CASTGGTEAFF
TRBJ2-1,TRBD2,TRBV5-4,-,TGTGCCAGCAGCGCAGAGCGGGGGGATTACAATGAGCAGTTCTTC,CASSAERGDYNEQFF
TRBJ2-7,TRBD1,TRBV29-1,-,TGCAGCGTTGAAGGGACAGGGGGGACCTACGAGCAGTACTTC,CSVEGTGGTYEQYF
TRBJ2-6,TRBD1,TRBV10-1,-,TGCGCCAGCAGTGAGTCGTCGGGACAGTTCTCTGGGGCCAACGTCCTGACTTTC,CASSESSGQFSGANVLTF
TRBJ2-3,-,TRBV7-8,-,TGTGCCAGCAGCTTAGTACTAGCTCCAGATACGCAGTATTTT,CASSLVLAPDTQYF